This T cell receptor (beta chain) was sequenced in a study of blood T cell repertoires in COVID-19. CDR3 size: 12 residues. Germline V gives CDR1 SEHNR, CDR2 FQNEAQ (reference sequence). V dropped 10 bases and J dropped 0 bases, with 9 bases sitting between them. TCRdb keeps only in-frame clones here, not all; method: immunoSEQ multiplex PCR. The table includes fewer than 150,000 clones, about 88% detected once. The sequencing input was peripheral blood. This receptor was identified in a man over 45 with active or convalescent COVID-19. The chain has TRBV7-9 and TRBJ1-2, with D possibly matching TRBD1 (5 bases). CDR3: CAKDRANYGYTF. As DNA, the CDR3 is TGTGCCAAAGACAGAGCTAACTATGGCTACACCTTC. Looking up the rest from reference TRBV7-9 and TRBJ1-2 gives the full variable domain: DTGVSQNPRHKITKRGQNVTFRCDPISEHNRLYWYRQTLGQGPEFLTYFQNEAQLEKSRLLSDRFSAERPKGSFSTLEIQRTEQGDSAMYLCAKDRANYGYTFGSGTRLTVV.